One T cell receptor (beta chain) is described in this entry. Its antigen specificity is not known. Base-call qualities are not available, and no considerably larger clone is one nucleotide away. This sample was included in a study of blood T cell repertoires in COVID-19 (dated by TCRdb to 2020 to 2021). The study in broad terms: Samples covering the acute and convalescent phases of COVID-19 were provided by collaborators in the United States, Italy and Spain. The prospective study material was composed of cDNA or gDNA derived from T cells, B-cell-depleted T cells, or PBMCs. The dataset comprised deeply sampled blood TCRbeta repertoires from subjects exposed to, actively infected with, or recovered from COVID-19. The repertoires were made available in a free public database intended to serve as a resource for research on the immune response to SARS-CoV-2. The samples were drawn from two sources: the first 160 participants of the ongoing ImmuneRACE study, and 950 to 1,500 subjects contributed by 6 global collaborators. Nearly every sample came with metadata listing a de-identified subject ID, COVID-19 status, age in years and sex. Where available, HLA class I and class II types were taken from metadata supplied by the sample provider and were not determined by assay-based typing.

Paper-wide results and their limitations: The amount of clinical and demographic metadata varied by source and participant and was provided uncurated.

TCRbeta CDR3 regions were amplified from genomic DNA using the immunoSEQ Assay, a bias-controlled multiplex PCR. The authors processed their data as follows. Nucleated cell counts per sample were estimated from amplification of reference gene primers within the assay. Sequence reads were collapsed and filtered to measure the absolute abundance of every unique TCRbeta CDR3 rearrangement. For each sample, productive Simpson clonality was calculated by taking the square root of Simpson's diversity index across productive rearrangements. TCRdb's version of the immuneACCESS table is confined to in-frame rearrangements and falls short of the full clone set. An unresolved V gene accounts for under half of the shortfall where checked; the remainder is of unknown origin. The D gene and trimming were derived from the DNA, and the V and J assignments and clone size from that table. For this sample there are 130,000 or so clones; 80% to 90% appear just once. About 2.2% of the sample lies in the top ten.

Participants in the prospective study were enrolled through a virtual design, were aged roughly 18 to 90 years, and lived in under 25 United States geographic areas. In the prospective study, cohorts were assigned on the basis of participant-reported clinical history obtained from a screening survey and a study questionnaire. In the prospective study, mobile phlebotomists collected whole blood, serum and a nasopharyngeal or oropharyngeal swab from each participant. Over a roughly 2-month period, participants in the prospective study had the option of providing additional blood draws and questionnaires. Before DNA extraction, prospective study blood samples were shipped either frozen or at room temperature. From a lookup of the germline V gene (reference sequence), CDR1 and CDR2 are GTSNPN and SVGIG. From the cysteine through the phenylalanine, the CDR3 covers 14 amino acids. The DNA shown is the 42-base CDR3, in frame from base 1. For this chain, trimming is 1 base at the V end and 2 bases at the J end, and the number of junction bases without a gene match is 2.

Sequencing was carried out using PBMCs or T cells enriched from blood (not recorded which). The origin of this receptor is a man aged 35-49 years with acute COVID-19. The chain uses TRBV30 and TRBJ1-3; 7 central nucleotides agree with TRBD1. CDR3 reads: CAWSAGGAGNTIYF. In nucleotide form, the sequence is TGTGCCTGGAGTGCAGGGGGAGCTGGAAACACCATATATTTT.